The clone carrying this T cell receptor (beta chain) appeared a single time. This sample is part of a study of control samples from healthy donors and cancer patients. The trim removed 2 bases at V and 6 bases at J, leaving 3 bases unmatched. This CDR3 spans 14 amino acids. Germline loops: CDR1 ENHRY, CDR2 SYGVKD. The table came from immunoSEQ multiplex PCR; TCRdb's copy has only in-frame clones and leaves some out. The sample has approximately 210,000 clones, approximately 90% seen once. This sequence joins TRBV10-3 and TRBJ2-2, with TRBD1 identical over 7 bases. The TCR originated in a man aged 30-40 years in good health. The sample consisted of blood. CDR3 nucleotides: TGTGCCATCAGTGAGAAACAGGGGCCCGGGGAGCTGTTTTTT. Translated: CAISEKQGPGELFF.